This TCR beta chain came from a study of molecular identifiers for immune sequencing clone quantification. Regarding the study as a whole: For highly expanded clones, sizes could be underestimated when identical TCR molecules share a barcode. Jurkat TCR RNA from one cell was spiked into fewer than 1.2 million naive cells, and it was reportedly detectable there.

Sorting defined naive CD8 T cells as CD8+CD4-CCR7+CD45RA+. Trimming cost V 0 bases and J 4 bases, with 8 bases left between them. Germline V gene data show CDR1 as SGHRS and CDR2 as YFSETQ. The CDR3 has 13 amino acids. Libraries of bulk TCR were made by previously described methods (with listed TCR primers). MiXCR was run by TCRdb on the PCR reads, yielding one entry per CDR3 protein. The sample includes about 640,000 distinct CDR3 sequences, about 20% of them seen just once. This clonotype was counted at least ten times. Antigen unknown. This chain joins TRBV5-1 and TRBJ2-7; D not certain. Sequencing input: naive CD8+ T cells from blood, with Jurkat cell RNA spiked in. The subset here: FACS-sorted CD8+CD4-CCR7+CD45RA+ naive T cells. The clonotype was recovered from a human donor in good health. Some libraries in this study had Jurkat cell RNA spiked in. CDR3 in DNA: TGCGCCAGCAGCTTGGACTCGGGTTACGAGCAGTACTTC. Protein: CASSLDSGYEQYF.